This T cell receptor (beta chain) was sequenced during a study of blood T cells in healthy people across ages. V dropped 0 bases and J dropped 2 bases, with 7 bases sitting between them. Germline CDR1 DFQATT, CDR2 SNEGSKA (reference sequence). The CDR3 is 13 residues long. This clonotype was seen a few times. The use of a sample-barcoded 5' primer and a J-beta primer mix characterized a second PCR of about 7 to 12 cycles. TCRdb re-called the 5' RACE reads with MiXCR, one entry per CDR3 protein. Of 600,000 to 800,000 distinct CDR3 sequences listed, under 65% are singletons. The chain has TRBV20-1 and TRBJ1-1; D unresolved. This receptor was identified in an elderly woman in good health. Sequenced: blood. CDR3 sequence: CSAREHSNTEAFF. The CDR3, as DNA: TGCAGTGCTAGAGAACACTCCAACACTGAAGCTTTCTTT.